This passage covers 14 T cell receptor beta chains from one sample sequenced in a study of OX40 agonist ivuxolimab in advanced cancers. Assay used: immunoSEQ multiplex PCR; TCRdb lists only in-frame clones, some missing. The table records about 31,000 clones, roughly 86% of them present only once. The sample in question was CD4+ or CD8+ T cells sorted from blood, obtained in a trial of the OX40 agonist ivuxolimab. The receptor source for this set is an adult with an advanced solid tumor such as melanoma, head and neck, liver or kidney cancer.

This chain links TRBV13 with TRBJ2-5, with D maybe TRBD2 (5 bases). Deletions cut 0 bases from V and 5 bases from J, with 10 bases between. Germline V gene lookup returns CDR1 PRHDT and CDR2 FYEKMQ (reference sequence). The CDR3 consists of 14 residues. DNA of the CDR3: TGTGCCAGCAGCTTAGGCATGGGAGCGGAGACCCAGTACTTC. Translated, it gives CASSLGMGAETQYF.

CDR3 amino acids: CATSRETVSSYEQYF. CDR3 bases: TGTGCCACCAGCAGAGAAACGGTGAGCTCCTACGAGCAGTACTTC. This chain connects TRBV15 to TRBJ2-7; the D is unclear. This CDR3 contains 15 residues. Trimming took 0 bases from V and 0 from J, leaving 9 bases between them. Germline V gene sequence: CDR1 LNHNV, CDR2 YYDKDF (reference sequence).

J is TRBJ1-5 and V is TRBV13; possibly TRBD1 for D (5 bases). Trimming took off 4 bases at V and 4 bases at J, with 8 bases between the two ends. The CDR3 is 13 amino acids. Germline values: CDR1 PRHDT, CDR2 FYEKMQ (reference sequence). CDR3: CASSSGQNQPQHF. The CDR3, as DNA: TGTGCCAGCAGCTCCGGACAAAATCAGCCCCAGCATTTT.

J is TRBJ1-2 and V is TRBV28, with D possibly matching TRBD1 (6 bases). Germline V CDR1 and CDR2: MDHEN, SYDVKM. The length of the CDR3 is 13 residues. Trimming pared 6 bases from V and 8 bases from J, leaving 16 bases between. The CDR3 loop reads CASSIRTVEGYTF. The CDR3 region has the DNA TGTGCCAGCAGCATTCGGACAGTGGAGGGCTACACCTTC.

This clone was detected a few times. The chain recombines TRBV5-1 with TRBJ2-6; possible D gene TRBD1, 6 bases. The V gene lost 2 bases and the J gene lost 2 bases, with 17 bases spanning the gap. Germline V gene lookup returns CDR1 SGHRS and CDR2 YFSETQ. The CDR3 covers 18 residues. CDR3 sequence (DNA): TGCGCCAGCAGCTTTAGCCGGCCAGGGGTGGCTGGGGCCAACGTCCTGACTTTC. Protein: CASSFSRPGVAGANVLTF.

The chain joins TRBV20-1 to TRBJ2-5; D gene uncertain. Per germline, CDR1 DFQATT and CDR2 SNEGSKA (reference sequence). Trimming left V 5 bases short and J 5 bases short, with 9 bases between. CDR3 size: 11 residues. CDR3 nucleotide sequence: TGCAGTGCTCTACGAGAGGAGACCCAGTACTTC. It translates to CSALREETQYF.

The chain combines TRBV18 with TRBJ1-2; 9 nucleotides align to TRBD1. The junction had 4 bases not matched to a gene; V was cut back by 3 bases and J by 5 bases. Germline loops: CDR1 KGHSH, CDR2 LQKENI. The CDR3 length is 14 residues. The CDR3 is CASSPAGQGYGYTF. The CDR3 region has the DNA TGTGCCAGCTCACCGGCGGGACAGGGTTATGGCTACACCTTC.

V and J are TRBV6-5 and TRBJ1-1; 7 bases are shared with TRBD1. Germline V gene lookup returns CDR1 MNHEY and CDR2 SVGAGI. Trimming cost V 3 bases and J 10 bases; bases outside gene matches: 8. The CDR3 has 13 residues. For the CDR3, the DNA is TGTGCCAGCAGTTATCCCGGACAGGTCGTAGCTTTCTTT. Translating gives CASSYPGQVVAFF.

The chain combines TRBV5-1 with TRBJ1-1, with a tentative D call TRBD1 (5 bases). Trimming shortened V by 4 bases and J by 4 bases, and 14 bases separated the two germline ends. The CDR3 has 14 amino acids. CDR1 SGHRS and CDR2 YFSETQ come from the germline V gene. The CDR3 loop is CASSRDSSVTEAFF. CDR3 nucleotide sequence: TGCGCCAGCAGCCGCGACAGCTCAGTCACTGAAGCTTTCTTT. Looking up the rest from reference TRBV5-1 and TRBJ1-1 gives the full variable domain: KAGVTQTPRYLIKTRGQQVTLSCSPISGHRSVSWYQQTPGQGLQFLFEYFSETQRNKGNFPGRFSGRQFSNSRSEMNVSTLELGDSALYLCASSRDSSVTEAFFGQGTRLTVV.

The chain recombines TRBV10-3 with TRBJ2-7, with 12 bases matching TRBD2. The CDR3 extends over 17 amino acids. Germline CDR1 ENHRY, CDR2 SYGVKD. The V and J ends lost 3 bases and 1 base, in that order; junction bases with no gene match: 7. As DNA, the CDR3 is TGTGCCATCAGTGAAGGGCTAGCGGGAGGGCTATCCTACGAGCAGTACTTC. Residues: CAISEGLAGGLSYEQYF.

A remark on this clone: The same CDR3 can be traced to other DNA sequences in this sample. The CDR3 DNA reads TGTGCCAGTAGTGCCCCGGGACAGGGTGGATATGGCTACACCTTC. This encodes CASSAPGQGGYGYTF. V gene TRBV19 combines with J gene TRBJ1-2; 9 bases line up with TRBD1. The germline V gene encodes CDR1 LNHDA and CDR2 SQIVND (reference sequence). The CDR3 runs 15 residues. With V trimmed by 5 bases and J by 5 bases, 9 bases remained unmatched. Complete variable domain (other parts from reference TRBV19 and TRBJ1-2): DGGITQSPKYLFRKEGQNVTLSCEQNLNHDAMYWYRQDPGQGLRLIYYSQIVNDFQKGDIAEGYSVSREKKESFPLTVTSAQKNPTAFYLCASSAPGQGGYGYTFGSGTRLTVV.

The sample holds a few counts of this clone. For the CDR3, the DNA is TGTGCCAGCAGCGTAGGTGATAGCGGGAGGGTACGGACCGGGGAGCTGTTTTTT. This sequence encodes CASSVGDSGRVRTGELFF. The chain has TRBV9 and TRBJ2-2, with 11 positions matching TRBD2. This CDR3 comprises 18 residues. V was clipped by 0 bases and J by 5 bases; unmatched bases: 9. Germline loops: CDR1 SGDLS, CDR2 YYNGEE.

V and J are TRBV28 and TRBJ2-5, with 10 bases matching TRBD2. This CDR3 contains 15 residues. The trim removed 3 bases at V and 4 bases at J, leaving 5 bases unmatched. Germline CDR1 and CDR2: MDHEN and SYDVKM. The CDR3 DNA follows: TGTGCCAGCAGTTTCCCTAGCGGGAGCGGAGAGACCCAGTACTTC. Translation gives CASSFPSGSGETQYF.

This chain uses TRBV15 with TRBJ2-2; TRBD1 agrees at 7 bases. Germline-derived CDR1 and CDR2 are LNHNV and YYDKDF (reference sequence). This CDR3 is built from 16 residues. The V and J ends lost 1 base and 6 bases, in that order; junction bases with no gene match: 8. CDR3 sequence (DNA): TGTGCCACCAGCAGAGGAGGACAGGAACAATCCGGGGAGCTGTTTTTT. Translation gives CATSRGGQEQSGELFF.